This T cell receptor (beta chain) was sequenced during a study of blood T cell repertoires in COVID-19. Germline V gives CDR1 MGHDK, CDR2 SYGVNS. This CDR3 is built from 17 residues. With 4 bases clipped from V and 3 bases from J, the junction kept 9 bases outside the gene matches. TCRdb keeps only in-frame clones here, not all; method: immunoSEQ multiplex PCR. The sample consists of about 76,000 clones, 70% to 75% of them appearing once. The origin of this receptor is a man aged 70-80 years with acute or convalescent COVID-19. The sequencing input was peripheral blood. The chain employs TRBV25-1 and TRBJ2-1, with 10 bases matching TRBD2. CDR3: CASSAGTSAYLYNEQFF. CDR3 sequence (DNA): TGTGCCAGCAGTGCCGGGACTAGCGCTTACCTCTACAATGAGCAGTTCTTC. The whole variable domain, remainder taken from reference TRBV25-1 and TRBJ2-1, is EADIYQTPRYLVIGTGKKITLECSQTMGHDKMYWYQQDPGMELHLIHYSYGVNSTEKGDLSSESTVSRIRTEHFPLTLESARPSHTSQYLCASSAGTSAYLYNEQFFGPGTRLTVL.